These 27 T cell receptor beta chains originate from one sample sequenced in a study of identical twins. TCRdb independently ran MiXCR on the 5' RACE reads; one entry per CDR3 protein. The sample has 300,000 to 400,000 distinct CDR3 sequences, 8.5% to 10% seen once. The specimen sequenced was naive T cells sorted from blood. All receptors come from a woman in her 50s in good health.

V is TRBV28 and J is TRBJ2-1; possibly TRBD1 or TRBD2 for D (5 bases each). V was shortened by 6 bases and J by 2 bases, with 8 bases between the two germline ends. The CDR3 spans 13 residues. Germline-derived CDR1 and CDR2 are MDHEN and SYDVKM. This CDR3 is CASRWDPYNEQFF. In DNA, the CDR3 is TGTGCCAGCAGGTGGGACCCCTACAATGAGCAGTTCTTC. The full variable domain, with the rest looked up from reference TRBV28 and TRBJ2-1, is DVKVTQSSRYLVKRTGEKVFLECVQDMDHENMFWYRQDPGLGLRLIYFSYDVKMKEKGDIPEGYSVSREKKERFSLILESASTNQTSMYLCASRWDPYNEQFFGPGTRLTVL.

This clonotype has ten or more counts. The rearrangement links TRBV29-1 to TRBJ1-6; D possibly corresponds to TRBD1 (6 bases). The V and J ends lost 6 bases and 7 bases respectively, with 13 bases between them. The CDR3 extends over 13 amino acids. CDR1 is SQVTM, CDR2 ANQGSEA, per germline. CDR3: CSVLDRNNSPLHF. The DNA of the CDR3 is TGCAGCGTGTTAGACAGGAACAATTCACCCCTCCACTTT.

This clonotype was counted between two and nine times. The chain uses TRBV12-3 or TRBV12-4 and TRBJ2-5; D ambiguous. The CDR3 loop spans 14 amino acids. V lost 6 bases and J lost 4, with 15 bases in between. CDR3 DNA sequence: TGTGCCAGCAGGGGCCCCGAGCGCGGAGAGACCCAGTACTTC. This codes for CASRGPERGETQYF.

Concerning this clonotype: Germline is not matched at one junction end, which may reflect a read error. The CDR3: CASKGRSYNDQFF. In nucleotides, the CDR3 is TGTGCCAGCAAGGGCAGAAGTTACAATGATCAGTTCTTC. V and J are TRBV11-3 and TRBJ2-1, with D uncertain. CDR1 and CDR2 (germline): SGHNT, YENEEA. CDR3 size: 13 residues. Together with reference TRBV11-3 and TRBJ2-1, the CDR3 gives the full variable domain: EAGVVQSPRYKIIEKKQPVAFWCNPISGHNTLYWYLQNLGQGPELLIRYENEEAVDDSQLPKDRFSAERLKGVDSTLKIQPAELGDSAVYLCASKGRSYNDQFFGPGTRLTVL.

The chain has TRBV6-5 and TRBJ2-3, with D possibly TRBD1 on 6 matching bases. The germline V and J ends were trimmed by 6 bases and 1 base, with 17 bases remaining between them. Germline V gives CDR1 MNHEY, CDR2 SVGAGI. The CDR3 contains 16 residues. The CDR3 reads CASRLISGVGTDTQYF. CDR3 DNA: TGTGCCAGCAGGCTAATTTCAGGGGTAGGCACAGATACGCAGTATTTT.

The rearrangement joins TRBV24-1 to TRBJ2-2, with D perhaps TRBD1 or TRBD2 (5 bases each). The CDR3 covers 12 residues. V was pared by 7 bases and J by 5 bases, with 7 bases between. Germline values: CDR1 KGHDR, CDR2 SFDVKD. CDR3 loop: CATRGTTGELFF. In DNA, the CDR3 is TGTGCCACCAGAGGGACGACCGGGGAGCTGTTTTTT.

This clonotype occurred many times. The V call is TRBV4-2, the J call TRBJ1-1; D remains ambiguous. The germline gives CDR1 LGHNA, CDR2 YNFKEQ. The CDR3 is 13 residues long. V was cut by 3 bases and J by 7 bases, with 12 bases left in between. The CDR3 nucleotides read TGTGCCAGCAGCCAGTTAGTGGGCTTTGAAGCTTTCTTT. This gives the protein CASSQLVGFEAFF.

A few counts support this clonotype. The rearrangement uses TRBV11-2 and TRBJ2-7, with 9 bases lining up with TRBD1. Germline V gene data show CDR1 as SGHAT and CDR2 as FQNNGV. The ends lost 6 bases at V and 4 bases at J; junction bases unmatched: 4. This CDR3 contains 13 residues. The CDR3, as DNA: TGTGCCAGCAGTACAGGGGGCTTTTACGAGCAGTACTTC. This sequence encodes CASSTGGFYEQYF.

This clonotype was counted at least ten times. The chain carries TRBV29-1 and TRBJ2-7; D not resolved. V shed 6 bases and J shed 3 bases, with 21 bases lying between them. The germline gives CDR1 SQVTM, CDR2 ANQGSEA. This CDR3 contains 15 residues. Here the CDR3 reads CSVGNRVGLHYEQYF. CDR3 coding DNA: TGCAGCGTCGGCAACAGAGTGGGTCTCCACTACGAGCAGTACTTC.

The genes are TRBV5-1 and TRBJ2-2; TRBD1 might be the D (6 bases). This CDR3 is 15 amino acids long. V was cut by 7 bases and J by 4 bases, with 17 bases left in between. Germline-derived CDR1 and CDR2 are SGHRS and YFSETQ. The chain's CDR3 is CASSVDDRPTGELFF. Here the CDR3 DNA reads TGCGCCAGCTCGGTCGATGACAGGCCCACCGGGGAGCTGTTTTTT.

This clonotype has more than one count but fewer than ten. V is TRBV20-1 and J is TRBJ2-6; D is unresolved. Germline lookup yields CDR1 DFQATT and CDR2 SNEGSKA (reference sequence). This CDR3 contains 18 residues. Between the trimmed V and J ends, which lost 5 bases and 1 base, there was a span of 21 bases. CDR3 protein: CSAPTSLSPISGANVLTF. CDR3 DNA: TGCAGTGCTCCTACTTCTCTCAGCCCGATATCTGGGGCCAACGTCCTGACTTTC.

This clonotype was recorded at least ten times. The chain is built from TRBV20-1 and TRBJ1-1, with D possibly matching TRBD1 (6 bases). The germline V gene has CDR1 DFQATT and CDR2 SNEGSKA (reference sequence). Trimming left V 5 bases short and J 1 base short, with 20 bases between. The CDR3 is 16 residues long. The CDR3 loop is CSAADLLRGENTEAFF. The CDR3 bases are TGCAGTGCTGCAGACCTCCTGAGGGGGGAGAACACTGAAGCTTTCTTT.

This clonotype was found a few times. The J gene is TRBJ2-1, the V gene TRBV5-1; D is undetermined. The CDR3 runs to 14 residues. V was clipped by 5 bases and J by 2 bases, with 11 bases between them. Germline lookup yields CDR1 SGHRS and CDR2 YFSETQ. The CDR3 sequence is CASRLGSPYNEQFF. The CDR3 nucleotides are TGCGCCAGCAGGCTGGGTAGCCCCTACAATGAGCAGTTCTTC.

This clonotype showed up just a few times. The rearrangement joins TRBV11-2 to TRBJ2-1; 9 nucleotides match TRBD1. Germline CDR1 and CDR2: SGHAT and FQNNGV. J was trimmed by 8 bases and V by 2 bases; bases with no gene match: 13. This CDR3 comprises 17 residues. The CDR3 coding sequence is TGTGCCAGCAGCTTAAGGCGGCAGGACAGGGGTTTCCATGAGCAGTTCTTC. This codes for CASSLRRQDRGFHEQFF.

In its sample, this clonotype was seen many times. J is TRBJ1-1 and V is TRBV24-1, with 9 nucleotides matching TRBD1. V dropped 10 bases and J dropped 5; count of bases not matched to a gene: 7. The CDR3 loop spans 13 amino acids. Looked up from germline, CDR1 is KGHDR and CDR2 is SFDVKD. The CDR3 is CATSQGAGTEAFF. The CDR3 nucleotides are TGTGCCACATCACAGGGGGCAGGGACTGAAGCTTTCTTT.

Many counts were recorded for this clonotype. The rearrangement joins TRBV27 to TRBJ1-6; D is ambiguous. The germline gives CDR1 MNHEY, CDR2 SMNVEV (reference sequence). CDR3 length: 15 amino acids. Trimming removed 3 bases from V and 9 bases from J, with 15 bases in between. CDR3 loop: CASSLSGNPGSPLHF. DNA of the CDR3: TGTGCCAGCAGTTTGAGTGGGAATCCAGGTTCACCCCTCCACTTT.

The chain uses TRBV5-1 and TRBJ2-7, with D maybe TRBD1 (5 bases). CDR3 size: 15 residues. Germline V gene data show CDR1 as SGHRS and CDR2 as YFSETQ. Trimming removed 3 bases at V and 3 bases at J, with 16 bases between. The CDR3 DNA sequence: TGCGCCAGCAGCTGGGATAACAGGCATCTCTACGAGCAGTACGTC. As protein: CASSWDNRHLYEQYV.

This clonotype has more than one count but fewer than ten. This chain connects TRBV10-2 to TRBJ2-7; the D gene is possibly TRBD1 (6 bases). Trimming pared 0 bases from V and 4 bases from J, leaving 10 bases between. Germline CDR1 WSHSY, CDR2 SAAADI. This CDR3 is 14 amino acids long. CDR3 region: CASSESGTQYEQYF. The DNA for the CDR3 is TGCGCCAGCAGTGAGTCTGGGACACAATACGAGCAGTACTTC.

This clonotype was found many times. This sequence joins TRBV12-3 or TRBV12-4 and TRBJ1-1; a possible D gene is TRBD1 (5 bases). This CDR3 has 15 amino acids. Trimming shortened V by 7 bases and J by 1 base, and 16 bases separated the two germline ends. The CDR3 region has the DNA TGTGCCAGCACCCAACCCGAAGGGGAGAACACTGAAGCTTTCTTT. It encodes CASTQPEGENTEAFF.

The chain couples TRBV7-9 to TRBJ2-1; 7 bases fit TRBD2. Germline trimming cut 5 bases from V and 4 bases from J; bases unmatched to any gene: 11. This CDR3 comprises 16 residues. Germline V CDR1 and CDR2: SEHNR, FQNEAQ (reference sequence). This CDR3 reads CASSQKGSSGYNEQFF. Written as DNA, the CDR3 is TGTGCCAGCAGCCAGAAGGGAAGTAGCGGGTACAATGAGCAGTTCTTC.

This sequence joins TRBV25-1 and TRBJ1-2, with no clear D. With 2 bases removed from V and 5 bases from J, the gap between germline ends came to 9 bases. Germline V gene sequence: CDR1 MGHDK, CDR2 SYGVNS. This CDR3 has 13 amino acids. The DNA for the CDR3 is TGTGCCAGCAGTGAACGTTGGGGTTATGGCTACACCTTC. Its translation: CASSERWGYGYTF.

This clonotype was seen a few times. In DNA, the CDR3 is TGTGCCAGCAGTTTCCACAGTGGGGCGGATACGCAGTATTTT. Amino acids: CASSFHSGADTQYF. V gene TRBV27 combines with J gene TRBJ2-3; the D gene is possibly TRBD1 (5 bases). With 3 bases removed from V and 6 bases from J, the gap between germline ends came to 13 bases. The CDR3 extends over 14 amino acids. CDR1 and CDR2 (germline): MNHEY, SMNVEV (reference sequence).

V is TRBV5-1 and J is TRBJ2-1; 12 bases agree with TRBD1. The V gene's germline CDR1 is SGHRS and CDR2 YFSETQ. The CDR3 contains 16 residues. The trim removed 4 bases at V and 8 bases at J, leaving 10 bases unmatched. CDR3 bases: TGCGCCAGCAGCCGGGACAGCGGGACAGGGGGCTATGAGCAGTTCTTC. Protein sequence: CASSRDSGTGGYEQFF.

The chain carries TRBV10-3 and TRBJ2-5; TRBD2 matches at 8 bases. The CDR3 extends over 15 amino acids. From germline, CDR1 is ENHRY and CDR2 SYGVKD. Germline trimming cut 3 bases from V and 3 bases from J; bases unmatched to any gene: 6. CDR3 region: CAISDRGGRKETQYF. The CDR3 DNA follows: TGTGCCATCAGTGACCGGGGGGGAAGAAAAGAGACCCAGTACTTC.

The chain carries TRBV12-3 or TRBV12-4 and TRBJ1-3, with unresolved D. Between the trimmed V and J ends, which lost 0 bases and 4 bases, there was a span of 4 bases. The CDR3 consists of 13 residues. CDR3 nucleotide sequence: TGTGCCAGCAGTTTAGCGCTCGGAAACACCATATATTTT. It yields the protein CASSLALGNTIYF.

This clonotype was seen repeatedly, ten times or more. This chain uses TRBV29-1 with TRBJ2-5; 7 bases fit TRBD2. Trimming took 4 bases from V and 1 from J; bases not matched to a gene: 9. The CDR3 runs to 15 residues. Germline loops: CDR1 SQVTM, CDR2 ANQGSEA. CDR3 loop: CSVAGRESRQETQYF. The CDR3, as DNA: TGCAGCGTTGCGGGGCGGGAGAGCCGCCAAGAGACCCAGTACTTC.

Only a few counts were recorded for this clonotype. The chain uses TRBV12-3 or TRBV12-4 and TRBJ2-7; 7 nucleotides line up with TRBD2. The CDR3 extends over 14 amino acids. J gave up 2 bases and V 4 bases, and 5 bases lay outside the gene matches. This CDR3 is CASSSSGGTYEQYF. Written as DNA, the CDR3 is TGTGCCAGCAGTTCTAGCGGAGGTACCTACGAGCAGTACTTC.